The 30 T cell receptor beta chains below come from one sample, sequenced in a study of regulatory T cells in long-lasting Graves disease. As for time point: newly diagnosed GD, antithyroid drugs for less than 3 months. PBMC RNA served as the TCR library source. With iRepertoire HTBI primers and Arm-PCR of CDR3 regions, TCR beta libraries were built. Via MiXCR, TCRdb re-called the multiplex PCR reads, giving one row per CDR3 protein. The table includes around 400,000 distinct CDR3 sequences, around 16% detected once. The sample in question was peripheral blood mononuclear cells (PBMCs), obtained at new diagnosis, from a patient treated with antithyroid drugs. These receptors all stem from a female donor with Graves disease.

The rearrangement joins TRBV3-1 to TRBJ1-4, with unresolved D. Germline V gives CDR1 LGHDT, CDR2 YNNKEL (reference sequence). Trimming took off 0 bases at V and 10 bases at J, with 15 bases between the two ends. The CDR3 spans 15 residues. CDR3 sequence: CASSQDDPGRGKLFF. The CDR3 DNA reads TGTGCCAGCAGCCAAGATGATCCCGGGCGGGGAAAACTGTTTTTT.

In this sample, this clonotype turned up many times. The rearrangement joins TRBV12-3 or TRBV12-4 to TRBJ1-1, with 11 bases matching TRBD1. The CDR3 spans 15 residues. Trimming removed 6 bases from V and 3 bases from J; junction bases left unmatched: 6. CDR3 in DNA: TGTGCCAGCAGCCAGTGGACAGGGGGCCACACTGAAGCTTTCTTT. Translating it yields CASSQWTGGHTEAFF.

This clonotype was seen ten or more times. Here the CDR3 reads CSTRMGGLYNEQFF. CDR3 in DNA: TGCAGTACCCGAATGGGGGGACTTTACAATGAGCAGTTCTTC. The chain has TRBV20-1 and TRBJ2-1; TRBD2 is a possible D gene (6 bases). The germline V gene has CDR1 DFQATT and CDR2 SNEGSKA (reference sequence). There are 14 residues in the CDR3. The V gene lost 8 bases and the J gene lost 4 bases, with 18 bases spanning the gap.

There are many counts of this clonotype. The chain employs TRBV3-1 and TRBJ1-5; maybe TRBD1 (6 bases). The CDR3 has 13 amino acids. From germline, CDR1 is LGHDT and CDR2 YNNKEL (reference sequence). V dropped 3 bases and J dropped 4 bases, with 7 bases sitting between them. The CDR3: CASSQDRNQPQHF. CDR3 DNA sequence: TGTGCCAGCAGCCAGGACAGAAATCAGCCCCAGCATTTT.

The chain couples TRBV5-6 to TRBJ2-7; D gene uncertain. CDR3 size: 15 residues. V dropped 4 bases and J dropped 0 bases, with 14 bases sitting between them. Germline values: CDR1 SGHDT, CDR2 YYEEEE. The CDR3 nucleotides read TGTGCCAGCAGCCTGTTCGGTGACGGCTCCTACGAGCAGTACTTC. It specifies CASSLFGDGSYEQYF.

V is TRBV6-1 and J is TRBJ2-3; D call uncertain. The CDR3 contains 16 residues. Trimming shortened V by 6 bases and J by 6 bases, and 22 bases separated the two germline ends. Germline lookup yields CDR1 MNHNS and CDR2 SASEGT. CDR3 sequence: CASSRSGPLETDTQYF. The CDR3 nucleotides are TGTGCCAGCAGCCGGTCCGGTCCCCTGGAGACTGATACGCAGTATTTT.

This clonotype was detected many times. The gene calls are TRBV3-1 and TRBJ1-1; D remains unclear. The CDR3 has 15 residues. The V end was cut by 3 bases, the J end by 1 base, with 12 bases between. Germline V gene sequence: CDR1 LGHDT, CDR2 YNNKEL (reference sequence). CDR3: CASSQAAGANTEAFF. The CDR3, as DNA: TGTGCCAGCAGCCAGGCAGCAGGAGCGAACACTGAAGCTTTCTTT.

In DNA, the CDR3 is TGCAGTGTAACAGGGCTTCCTGGGAACACTGAAGCTTTCTTT. This sequence encodes CSVTGLPGNTEAFF. V usage is TRBV20-1 and J usage is TRBJ1-1; tentatively, D is TRBD1 (6 bases). V lost 7 bases and J lost 1, with 16 bases in between. In germline, CDR1 is DFQATT, CDR2 SNEGSKA (reference sequence). The CDR3 is 14 amino acids.

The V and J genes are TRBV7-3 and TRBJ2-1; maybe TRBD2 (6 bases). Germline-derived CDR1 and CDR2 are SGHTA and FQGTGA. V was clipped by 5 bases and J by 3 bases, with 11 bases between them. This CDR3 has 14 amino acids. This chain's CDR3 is CASSELADYNEQFF. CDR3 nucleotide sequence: TGTGCCAGCAGCGAACTAGCAGACTACAATGAGCAGTTCTTC.

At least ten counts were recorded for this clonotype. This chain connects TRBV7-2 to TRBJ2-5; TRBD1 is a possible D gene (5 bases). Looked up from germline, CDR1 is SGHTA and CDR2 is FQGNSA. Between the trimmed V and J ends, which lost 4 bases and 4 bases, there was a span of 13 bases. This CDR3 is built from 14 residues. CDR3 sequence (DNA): TGTGCCAGCAGCTCCACAGGCTACCGAGAGACCCAGTACTTC. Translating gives CASSSTGYRETQYF.

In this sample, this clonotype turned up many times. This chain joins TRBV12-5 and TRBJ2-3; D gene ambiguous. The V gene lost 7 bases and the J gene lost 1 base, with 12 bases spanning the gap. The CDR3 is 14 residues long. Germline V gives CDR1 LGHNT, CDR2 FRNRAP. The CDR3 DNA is TGTGCTAGTGAGGTCGTGGGCGGCACAGATACGCAGTATTTT. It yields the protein CASEVVGGTDTQYF.

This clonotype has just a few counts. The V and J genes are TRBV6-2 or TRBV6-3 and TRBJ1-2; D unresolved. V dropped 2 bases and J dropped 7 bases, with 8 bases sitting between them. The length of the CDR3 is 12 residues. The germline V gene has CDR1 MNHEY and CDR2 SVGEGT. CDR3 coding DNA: TGTGCCAGCAGTTACGAGGGCTCTGGCTACACCTTC. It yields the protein CASSYEGSGYTF.

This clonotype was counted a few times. The CDR3 bases are TGTGCCAGCAGAGAACGGGACAGGGGATTGACTGAAGCTTTCTTT. It is translated as CASRERDRGLTEAFF. This chain uses TRBV6-1 with TRBJ1-1; 10 bases match TRBD1. Germline V CDR1 and CDR2: MNHNS, SASEGT. This CDR3 is 15 amino acids long. J gave up 5 bases and V 6 bases, and 9 bases lay outside the gene matches.

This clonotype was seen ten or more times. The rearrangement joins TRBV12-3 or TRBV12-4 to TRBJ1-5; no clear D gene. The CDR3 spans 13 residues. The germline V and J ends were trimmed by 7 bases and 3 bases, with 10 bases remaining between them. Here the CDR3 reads CASTVRSNQPQHF. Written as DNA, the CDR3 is TGTGCCAGCACCGTTCGATCCAATCAGCCCCAGCATTTT.

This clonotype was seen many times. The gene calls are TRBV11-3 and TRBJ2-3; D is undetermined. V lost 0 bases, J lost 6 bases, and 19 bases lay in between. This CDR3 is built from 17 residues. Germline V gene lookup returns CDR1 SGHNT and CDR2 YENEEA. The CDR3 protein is CASSLDRQELDVDTQYF. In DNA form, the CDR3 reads TGTGCCAGCAGCTTAGATAGGCAGGAATTGGATGTTGATACGCAGTATTTT.

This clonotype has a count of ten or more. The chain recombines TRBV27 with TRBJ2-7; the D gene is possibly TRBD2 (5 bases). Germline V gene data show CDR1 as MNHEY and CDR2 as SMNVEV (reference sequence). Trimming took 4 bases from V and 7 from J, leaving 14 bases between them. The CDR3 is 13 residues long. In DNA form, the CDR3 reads TGTGCCAGCAGTTACGAGTTTCCGGGGGAGCAGTACTTC. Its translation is CASSYEFPGEQYF.

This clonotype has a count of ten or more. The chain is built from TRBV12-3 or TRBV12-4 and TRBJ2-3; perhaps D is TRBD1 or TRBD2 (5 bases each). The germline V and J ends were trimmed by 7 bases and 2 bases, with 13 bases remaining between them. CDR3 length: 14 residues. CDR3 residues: CASTGTILTDTQYF. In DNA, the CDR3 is TGTGCCAGCACCGGGACCATCCTCACAGATACGCAGTATTTT.

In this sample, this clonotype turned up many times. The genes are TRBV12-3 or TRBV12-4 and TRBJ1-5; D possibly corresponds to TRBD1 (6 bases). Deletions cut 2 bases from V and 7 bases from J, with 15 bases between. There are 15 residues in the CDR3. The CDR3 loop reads CASSLSRGSRQPQHF. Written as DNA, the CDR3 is TGTGCCAGCAGTTTAAGCAGGGGATCGAGACAGCCCCAGCATTTT.

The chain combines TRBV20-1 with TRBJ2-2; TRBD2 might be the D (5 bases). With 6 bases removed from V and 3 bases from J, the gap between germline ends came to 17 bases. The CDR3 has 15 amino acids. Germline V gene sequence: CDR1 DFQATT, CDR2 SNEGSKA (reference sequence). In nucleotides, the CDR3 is TGCAGTGCCAGAAATTTACTAGTGGACACCGGGGAGCTGTTTTTT. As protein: CSARNLLVDTGELFF.

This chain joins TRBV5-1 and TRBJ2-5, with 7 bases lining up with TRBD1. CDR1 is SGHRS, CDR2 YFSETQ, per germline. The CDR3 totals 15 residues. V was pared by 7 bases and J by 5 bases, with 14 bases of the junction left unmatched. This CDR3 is CASGNRDSQEETQYF. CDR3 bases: TGCGCCAGCGGCAACCGGGACAGCCAAGAGGAGACCCAGTACTTC.

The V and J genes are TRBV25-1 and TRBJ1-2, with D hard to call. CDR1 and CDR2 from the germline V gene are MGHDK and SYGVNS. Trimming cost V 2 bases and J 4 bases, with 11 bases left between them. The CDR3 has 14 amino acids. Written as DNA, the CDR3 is TGTGCCAGCAGTGAACCGGGGAGTATCTATGGCTACACCTTC. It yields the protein CASSEPGSIYGYTF.

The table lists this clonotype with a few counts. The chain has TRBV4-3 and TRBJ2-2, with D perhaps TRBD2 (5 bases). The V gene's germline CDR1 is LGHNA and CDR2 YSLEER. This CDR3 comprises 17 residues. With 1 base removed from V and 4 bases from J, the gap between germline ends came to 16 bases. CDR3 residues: CASSQARGFMVTGELFF. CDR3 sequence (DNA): TGCGCCAGCAGCCAAGCCCGCGGGTTTATGGTCACCGGGGAGCTGTTTTTT.

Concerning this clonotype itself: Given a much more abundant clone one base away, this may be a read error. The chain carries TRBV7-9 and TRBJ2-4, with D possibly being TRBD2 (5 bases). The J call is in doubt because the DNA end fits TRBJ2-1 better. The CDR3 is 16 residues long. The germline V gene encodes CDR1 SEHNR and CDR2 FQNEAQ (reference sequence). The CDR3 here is CASSPPRTGINSEQFF. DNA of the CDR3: TGTGCCAGCAGCCCCCCTCGGACGGGGATAAACAGTGAGCAGTTCTTC.

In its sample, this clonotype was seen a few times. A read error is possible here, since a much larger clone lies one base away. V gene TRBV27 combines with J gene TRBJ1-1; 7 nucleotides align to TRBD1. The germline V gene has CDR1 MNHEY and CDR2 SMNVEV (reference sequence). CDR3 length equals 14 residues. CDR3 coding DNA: TGTGCCAGCAGTTGGACAGGTTGGAACACTGAAGCTCTCTTT. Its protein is CASSWTGWNTEALF.

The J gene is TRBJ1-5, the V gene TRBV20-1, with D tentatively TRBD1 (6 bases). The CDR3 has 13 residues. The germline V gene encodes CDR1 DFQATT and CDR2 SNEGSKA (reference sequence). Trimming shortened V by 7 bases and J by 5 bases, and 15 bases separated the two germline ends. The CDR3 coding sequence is TGCAGTGTCGGGGGCAGCCCATATCAGCCCCAGCATTTT. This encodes CSVGGSPYQPQHF.

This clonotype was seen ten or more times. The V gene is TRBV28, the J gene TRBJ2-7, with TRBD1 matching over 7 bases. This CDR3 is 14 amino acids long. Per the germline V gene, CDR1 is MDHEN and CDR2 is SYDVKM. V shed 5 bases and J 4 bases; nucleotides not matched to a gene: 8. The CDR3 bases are TGTGCCAGCAGTCAAGGACAGGTCGTATACGAGCAGTACTTC. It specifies CASSQGQVVYEQYF. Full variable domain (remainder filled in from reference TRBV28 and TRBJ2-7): DVKVTQSSRYLVKRTGEKVFLECVQDMDHENMFWYRQDPGLGLRLIYFSYDVKMKEKGDIPEGYSVSREKKERFSLILESASTNQTSMYLCASSQGQVVYEQYFGPGTRLTVT.

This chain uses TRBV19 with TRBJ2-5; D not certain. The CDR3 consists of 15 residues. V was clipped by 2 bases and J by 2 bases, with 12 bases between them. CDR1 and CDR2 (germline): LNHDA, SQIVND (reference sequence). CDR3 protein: CASSIRHRRQETQYF. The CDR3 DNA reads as TGTGCCAGTAGTATAAGGCACCGCAGGCAAGAGACCCAGTACTTC.

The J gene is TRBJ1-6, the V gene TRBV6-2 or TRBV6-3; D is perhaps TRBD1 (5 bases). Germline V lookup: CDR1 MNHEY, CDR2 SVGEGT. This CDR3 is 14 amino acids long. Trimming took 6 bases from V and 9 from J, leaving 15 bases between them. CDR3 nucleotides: TGTGCCAGCAGGAGTAGGGGCTGGTCTTCACCCCTCCACTTT. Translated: CASRSRGWSSPLHF.

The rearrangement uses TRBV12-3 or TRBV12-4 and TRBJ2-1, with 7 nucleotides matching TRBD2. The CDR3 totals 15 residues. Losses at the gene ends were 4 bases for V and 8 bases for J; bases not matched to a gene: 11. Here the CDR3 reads CASSSFPGGYYEQFF. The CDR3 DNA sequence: TGTGCCAGCAGTTCCTTTCCGGGGGGTTACTATGAGCAGTTCTTC.

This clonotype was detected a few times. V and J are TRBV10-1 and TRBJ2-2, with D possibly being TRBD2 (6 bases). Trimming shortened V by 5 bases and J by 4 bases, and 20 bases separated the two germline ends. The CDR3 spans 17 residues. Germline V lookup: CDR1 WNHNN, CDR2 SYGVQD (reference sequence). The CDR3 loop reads CASSSSDAGTGTGELFF. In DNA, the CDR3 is TGCGCCAGCAGTTCTTCTGACGCGGGGACGGGCACCGGGGAGCTGTTTTTT.